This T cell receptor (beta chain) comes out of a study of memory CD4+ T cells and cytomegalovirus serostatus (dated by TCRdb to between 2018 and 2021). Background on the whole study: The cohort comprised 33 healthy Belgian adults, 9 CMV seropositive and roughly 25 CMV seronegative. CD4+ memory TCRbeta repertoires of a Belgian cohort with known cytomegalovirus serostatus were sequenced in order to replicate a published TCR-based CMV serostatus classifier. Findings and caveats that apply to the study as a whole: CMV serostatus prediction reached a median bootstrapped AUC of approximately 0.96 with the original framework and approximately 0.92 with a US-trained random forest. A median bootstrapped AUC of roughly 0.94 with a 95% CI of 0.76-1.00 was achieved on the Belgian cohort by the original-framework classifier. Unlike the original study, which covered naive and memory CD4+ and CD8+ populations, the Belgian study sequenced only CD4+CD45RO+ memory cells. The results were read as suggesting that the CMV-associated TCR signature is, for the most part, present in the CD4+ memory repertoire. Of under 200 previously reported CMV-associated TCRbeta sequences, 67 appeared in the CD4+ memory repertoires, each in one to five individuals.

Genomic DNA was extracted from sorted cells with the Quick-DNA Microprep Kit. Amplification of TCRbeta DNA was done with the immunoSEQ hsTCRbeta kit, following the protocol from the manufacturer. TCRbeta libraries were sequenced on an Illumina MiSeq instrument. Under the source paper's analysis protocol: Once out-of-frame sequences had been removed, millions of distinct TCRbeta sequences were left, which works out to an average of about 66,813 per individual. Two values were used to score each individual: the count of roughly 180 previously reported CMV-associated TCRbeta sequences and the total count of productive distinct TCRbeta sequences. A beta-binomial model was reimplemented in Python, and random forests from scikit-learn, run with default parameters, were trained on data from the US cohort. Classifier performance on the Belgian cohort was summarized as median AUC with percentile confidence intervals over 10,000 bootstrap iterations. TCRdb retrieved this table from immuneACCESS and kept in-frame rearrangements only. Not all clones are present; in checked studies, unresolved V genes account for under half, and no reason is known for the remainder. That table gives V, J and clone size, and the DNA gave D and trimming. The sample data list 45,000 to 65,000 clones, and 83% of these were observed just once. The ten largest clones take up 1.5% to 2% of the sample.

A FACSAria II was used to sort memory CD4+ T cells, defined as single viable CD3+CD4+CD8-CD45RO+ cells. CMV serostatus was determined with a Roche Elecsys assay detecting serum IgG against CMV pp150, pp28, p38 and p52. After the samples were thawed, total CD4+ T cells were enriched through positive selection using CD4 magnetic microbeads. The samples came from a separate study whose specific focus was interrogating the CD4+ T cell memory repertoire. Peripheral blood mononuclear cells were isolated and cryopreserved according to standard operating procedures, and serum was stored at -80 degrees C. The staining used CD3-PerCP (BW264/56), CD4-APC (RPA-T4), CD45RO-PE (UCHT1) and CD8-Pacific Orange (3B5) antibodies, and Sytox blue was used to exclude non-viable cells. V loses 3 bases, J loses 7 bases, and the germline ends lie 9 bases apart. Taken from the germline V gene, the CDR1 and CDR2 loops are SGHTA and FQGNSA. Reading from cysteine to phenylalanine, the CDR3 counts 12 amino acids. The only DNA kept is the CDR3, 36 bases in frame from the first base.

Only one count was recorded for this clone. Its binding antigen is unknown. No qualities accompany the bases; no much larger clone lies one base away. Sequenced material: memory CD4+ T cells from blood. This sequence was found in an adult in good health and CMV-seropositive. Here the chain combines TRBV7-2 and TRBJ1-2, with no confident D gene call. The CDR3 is CASSLIGGGYTF. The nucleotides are TGTGCCAGCAGCTTGATCGGAGGTGGCTACACCTTC.